This entry describes one T cell receptor (beta chain). This sample is drawn from a study of blood T cell repertoires in COVID-19. Overall study context: Specimens from acute and convalescent COVID-19 originated in the United States, Italy and Spain. PBMCs, B-cell-depleted T cells, or T cells provided the cDNA or gDNA that made up the material.

Methods used by the authors: Estimation of nucleated cell counts was performed using reference gene primer amplification. The assay was immunoSEQ multiplex PCR, and TCRdb's table has in-frame clones only and misses some. V, J and clone size reflect that table, while D and trimming were determined from the DNA. The sample carries hundreds of thousands of clones, about nine tenths recorded once. The CDR3 runs to 16 residues. Losses at the gene ends were 6 bases for V and 2 bases for J; bases not matched to a gene: 11. The V gene's germline CDR1 is SGHTA and CDR2 FQGNSA. This sequence was found in an elderly man with acute or convalescent COVID-19. V usage is TRBV7-2 and J usage is TRBJ2-3, with TRBD2 matching 7 bases. The source material was peripheral blood. Here the CDR3 reads CASSPDVGTITDTQYF. CDR3 coding DNA: TGTGCCAGCAGTCCTGATGTTGGGACTATCACAGATACGCAGTATTTT.